This T cell receptor beta chain stems from a study of blood T cell repertoires in COVID-19. Clones were sequenced by immunoSEQ multiplex PCR, and TCRdb holds only the in-frame ones, with some missing. The sample holds around 210,000 clones, 70% to 90% seen once. Looked up from germline, CDR1 is SGHTA and CDR2 is FQGNSA. Germline trimming cut 1 base from V and 5 bases from J; bases unmatched to any gene: 9. This CDR3 contains 16 residues. J is TRBJ2-3 and V is TRBV7-2; 7 positions agree with TRBD2. Material for sequencing was peripheral blood. The clonotype was recovered from a woman between 65 and 79 years old with acute or convalescent COVID-19. In nucleotides, the CDR3 is TGTGCCAGCAGCTTAGGGGTGGGAGGGCCTTTAGATACGCAGTATTTT. The encoded protein is CASSLGVGGPLDTQYF.